This T cell receptor beta chain was observed in a study of T cells in Graves' hyperthyroidism and ophthalmopathy (dated 2019 in TCRdb). Background on the whole study: Peripheral blood was sampled at the time of initial diagnosis, prior to any treatment. In addition, the study compared T-cell repertoires in thyroid tissue and in blood from roughly six Graves' hyperthyroidism patients. The paper describes TCR Vbeta CDR3 sequencing of around 130 peripheral blood samples, made up of around 41 ophthalmopathy patients, some 80 hyperthyroidism patients and roughly 17 progressor patients. Following sampling, methimazole starting at 30 mg daily was given to hyperthyroidism patients, and high-dose intravenous methylprednisolone was given to ophthalmopathy patients. TCR V-J signatures able to tell the groups apart were searched for in a discovery cohort of some 100 patients, of whom more than 40 had Graves' ophthalmopathy and under 65 had stable Graves' hyperthyroidism. The 100 or so discovery patients were divided at random into training and test sets in a 7:3 ratio. Whether ophthalmopathy could be predicted prospectively was tested in an independent validation cohort made up of approximately 19 hyperthyroidism patients plus 17 patients who later progressed to ophthalmopathy. General study outcomes and caveats: Sample size was not statistically predetermined, and blinding of investigators to group allocation was not performed. In validation, the model predicted progression to ophthalmopathy with approximately 69% sensitivity and less than 75% specificity, a median of about 6 months before onset. A 13 V-J signature model separated ophthalmopathy from stable hyperthyroidism, with approximately 87% sensitivity and just under 84% specificity in cross-validation and 80%/75% in testing. Most expanded thyroid clonotypes (frequency above 0.001) were also detected in blood, a finding suggesting that blood repertoires may reflect thyroid immune responses.

Stable Graves' hyperthyroidism was defined as the absence of progression to ophthalmopathy over 18 months of follow-up. Hyperthyroidism patients were newly diagnosed, with disease duration under 2 months, and aged 18 to 65 years. Any patient with an uncontrolled infection, another autoimmune disease, pregnancy or lactation was excluded. Diagnoses were established on the basis of clinical symptoms, serum thyroxine and TRAb, thyroid ultrasound, and orbital computed tomography. PBMCs were separated from roughly 9.3 ml of fresh peripheral blood using Ficoll-Paque density gradient centrifugation. Total RNA was extracted with Trizol reagent, and quality was checked on an Agilent 2100 Bioanalyzer. The TCR beta CDR3 regions were amplified from RNA transcripts. The first round of RT-PCR for the TCR CDR3 was performed with the HTBI primer set and the Qiagen OneStep RT-PCR kit. A second multiplex PCR round built the libraries, followed by size selection and purification. Libraries were sequenced paired-end with 100 bp reads on an Illumina HiSeq2000. The study's own analysis went as follows. SOAPnuke was used to process the raw data, throwing out any read that contained adapters or uncalled bases, had a mean Phred below 15, or lacked an exact constant-primer or identifier match. High-quality paired reads were merged with COPE v1.2.5, and unique nucleotide sequences were defined as clonotypes. MiTCR v1.1 was used to align clonotypes to the IMGT TRBV, TRBD and TRBJ reference segments. Analysis was restricted to V-J combinations with a frequency above 0.0001, which covered roughly 99% of repertoires. A TCS score was defined as the ratio between F50 (clonal expansion) and ExV (chaos), using BLOSUM62-based TCRdist between CDR3 peptides within each V-J. Welch's t-statistics and random forest reduced 500 to 650 V-J features to 13, which were used in a naive Bayes classifier (R e1071). TCRdb reworked the public reads: Q25 trimming with fastp, MiXCR clone assembly, productive beta chains retained. CDR3 protein duplicates are merged, each entry listing the most common genes and DNA. TCRdb, not the authors, supplied the V and J calls. Present in this sample are about 180,000 distinct CDR3 sequences, about 18% of which were seen just once. Jointly, the top ten make up 25% to 35% of the sample.

Turning to this clonotype: Its antigen target is currently unknown. Per-base qualities were not stored, and no clone one base away is much larger.

The germline V gene encodes CDR1 PRHDT and CDR2 FYEKMQ (reference sequence). A distance of 16 bases separates the germline ends of V and J, which lose 4 bases and 4 bases respectively. The CDR3 numbers 15 residues from cysteine through phenylalanine. Just CDR3 DNA is preserved here, 45 bases in frame from base 1. This receptor was obtained from a woman aged 45-59 years with Graves' hyperthyroidism. Recombination joined TRBV13 with TRBJ2-5, and the D gene may be TRBD2, 6 bases matching. The sample consisted of blood. The CDR3 region reads CASSSSGVGGETQYF. The DNA is TGTGCCAGCAGCTCGTCGGGGGTTGGTGGAGAGACCCAGTACTTC. The full variable domain, with segments outside the CDR3 supplied by the reference TRBV13 and TRBJ2-5 proteins, appears as AAGVIQSPRHLIKEKRETATLKCYPIPRHDTVYWYQQGPGQDPQFLISFYEKMQSDKGSIPDRFSAQQFSDYHSELNMSSLELGDSALYFCASSSSGVGGETQYFGPGTRLLVL.